This T cell receptor (beta chain) was sequenced for a study of OX40 agonist ivuxolimab in advanced cancers. For the study at large: Treatment of patients was with ivuxolimab, an agonistic anti-OX40 (CD134) antibody.

Sequenced by immunoSEQ multiplex PCR; TCRdb stores in-frame clones only, minus some. The top ten hold 7% to 8.5% of the sample, which has about 82,000 clones, over 80% seen once. V was trimmed by 5 bases and J by 1 base, leaving 14 bases between them. Germline values: CDR1 SEHNR, CDR2 FQNEAQ (reference sequence). The CDR3 has 16 amino acids. At cycle 4 day 1, cycle 7 day 1, and baseline, blood was sampled. This chain uses TRBV7-9 with TRBJ2-2, with D possibly TRBD1 on 6 matching bases. The sequence was collected from an adult with an advanced solid tumor such as melanoma, head and neck, liver or kidney cancer. The sequences come from CD4+ or CD8+ T cells sorted from blood, collected in a trial of the OX40 agonist ivuxolimab. In DNA form, the CDR3 reads TGTGCCAGCAGCGCCACCGGGACACTGAACACCGGGGAGCTGTTTTTT. It translates to CASSATGTLNTGELFF.